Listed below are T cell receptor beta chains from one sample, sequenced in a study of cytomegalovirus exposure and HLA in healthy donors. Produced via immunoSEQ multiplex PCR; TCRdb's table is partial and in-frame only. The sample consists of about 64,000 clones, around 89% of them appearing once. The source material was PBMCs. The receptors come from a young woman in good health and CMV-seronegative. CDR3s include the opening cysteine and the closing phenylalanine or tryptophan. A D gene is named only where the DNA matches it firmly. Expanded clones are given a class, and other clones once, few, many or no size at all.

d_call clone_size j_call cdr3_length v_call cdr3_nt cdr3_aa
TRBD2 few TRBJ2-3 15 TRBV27 TGTGCCAGCAGTTCTTTTAGCGGGGGTACAGATACGCAGTATTTT CASSSFSGGTDTQYF
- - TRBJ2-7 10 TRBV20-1 TGCAGCGGTTTAGATCACGAGCAGTACTTC CSGLDHEQYF
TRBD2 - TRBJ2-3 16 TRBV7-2 TGTGCCAGCAGCTTAGTTCGGGGGGGGGCTACAGATACGCAGTATTTT CASSLVRGGATDTQYF
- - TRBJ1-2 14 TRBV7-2 TGTGCCAGCAGCTTATATTCGGGGGGCAATGGCTACACCTTC CASSLYSGGNGYTF
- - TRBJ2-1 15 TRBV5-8 TGTGCCAGCAGCTTGAGGGGGGGTAACTACAATGAGCAGTTCTTC CASSLRGGNYNEQFF
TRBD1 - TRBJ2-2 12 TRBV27 TGTGCCAGCAGGCAGGGGGCCGGGGAGCTGTTTTTT CASRQGAGELFF
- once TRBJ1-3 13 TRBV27 TGTGCCAGCAGTTTGCAGGGAGGAGACACCATATATTTT CASSLQGGDTIYF
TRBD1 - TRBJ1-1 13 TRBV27 TGTGCCAGCAGAACAGGGGTCAGCACTGAAGCTTTCTTT CASRTGVSTEAFF
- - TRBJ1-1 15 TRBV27 TGTGCCAGCAGTTTACTTGGGGGCGAGGGCACTGAAGCTTTCTTT CASSLLGGEGTEAFF
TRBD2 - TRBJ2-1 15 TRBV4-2 TGTGCCAGCAGCCAAGAGCGGGAGGTTTACAATGAGCAGTTCTTC CASSQEREVYNEQFF
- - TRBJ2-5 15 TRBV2 TGTGCCAGCAGAGCCGCCGGGTCAAGGGGGGAGACCCAGTACTTC CASRAAGSRGETQYF
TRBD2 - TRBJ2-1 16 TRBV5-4 TGTGCCAGCAGCCCGTGGACTAGCGGATCGGACAATGAGCAGTTCTTC CASSPWTSGSDNEQFF
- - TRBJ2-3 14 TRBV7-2 TGTGCCAGCATTCCCCAAGTAGGCACAGATACGCAGTATTTT CASIPQVGTDTQYF
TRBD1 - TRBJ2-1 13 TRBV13 TGTGCCAGCGGCGCGGACAGGTCCGATGAGCAGTTCTTC CASGADRSDEQFF
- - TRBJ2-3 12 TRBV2 TGTGCCAGCAGACCCGGGGCAGATACGCAGTATTTT CASRPGADTQYF
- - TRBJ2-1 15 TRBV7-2 TGTGCCAGCAGCCCCGGGAGTAGATCCTACAATGAGCAGTTCTTC CASSPGSRSYNEQFF
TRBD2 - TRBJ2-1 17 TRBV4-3 TGCGCCAGCAGCCAAGATCCTGGCGGGGGCTCCTACAATGAGCAGTTCTTC CASSQDPGGGSYNEQFF
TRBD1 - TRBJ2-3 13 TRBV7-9 TGTGCCAGCGAGACAGGGGGCACCGATACGCAGTATTTT CASETGGTDTQYF
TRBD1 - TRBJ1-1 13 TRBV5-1 TGCGCCAGCAGCCCCTACCGACAGGGGGAAGCTTTCTTT CASSPYRQGEAFF
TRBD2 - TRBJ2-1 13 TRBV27 TGTGCCAGCGGACTAGCGGGCTACAATGAGCAGTTCTTC CASGLAGYNEQFF
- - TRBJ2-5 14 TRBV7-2 TGTGCCAGCAGCCGACAGCGATACCAAGAGACCCAGTACTTC CASSRQRYQETQYF
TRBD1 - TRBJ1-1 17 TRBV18 TGTGCCAGCTCACCACTGGGCAGGGGGTCTCCTCACACTGAAGCTTTCTTT CASSPLGRGSPHTEAFF
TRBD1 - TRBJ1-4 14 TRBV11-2 TGTGCCAGCAGTCCGGGACAGGGAGAGGAAAAACTGTTTTTT CASSPGQGEEKLFF
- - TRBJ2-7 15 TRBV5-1 TGCGCCAGCAGCTTCACGCCAGGTAGCTCCTACGAGCAGTACTTC CASSFTPGSSYEQYF
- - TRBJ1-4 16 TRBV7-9 TGTGCCAGCAGCTTAAGGGGTTGGCAGGGTGATGAAAAACTGTTTTTT CASSLRGWQGDEKLFF
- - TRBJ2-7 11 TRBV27 TGTGCCGTGTCCAACTCCTACGAGCAGTACTTC CAVSNSYEQYF
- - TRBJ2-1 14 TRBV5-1 TGCGCCAGCGGAGACGACCCGGCGTACAATGAGCAGTTCTTC CASGDDPAYNEQFF
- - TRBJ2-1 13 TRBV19 TGTGCCAGTAATCAGGGTGACCACAATGAGCAGTTCTTC CASNQGDHNEQFF
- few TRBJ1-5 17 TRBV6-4 TGTGCCAGCAGTGACTCGAAGGAGGGCAATATTCCTTTACCCCAGCATTTT CASSDSKEGNIPLPQHF
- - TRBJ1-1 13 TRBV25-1 TGTGCCAGCAGTGAATTACGGGGCACTGAAGCTTTCTTT CASSELRGTEAFF
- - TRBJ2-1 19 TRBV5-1 TGCGCCAGCAGCTTGAGGGGCGAGCGCACCTTCCTAAGGGGAAATGAGCAGTTCTTC CASSLRGERTFLRGNEQFF
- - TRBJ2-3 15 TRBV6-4 TGTGCCAGCAGTGAAGGGGCCACACACACAGATACGCAGTATTTT CASSEGATHTDTQYF
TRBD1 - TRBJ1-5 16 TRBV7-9 TGTGCCAGCAGCTTAAAATCCGGTCAGGGGGAACAGCCCCAGCATTTT CASSLKSGQGEQPQHF
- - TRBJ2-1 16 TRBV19 TGTGCCAGTAGTATAGGCCAACAGAATTTCTACAATGAGCAGTTCTTC CASSIGQQNFYNEQFF
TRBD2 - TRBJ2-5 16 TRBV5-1 TGCGCCAGCAGCCCGGGACTAGCGGGAACCCAAGAGACCCAGTACTTC CASSPGLAGTQETQYF
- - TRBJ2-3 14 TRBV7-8 TGTGCTACCACCCAGGACACCAGCACAGATACGCAGTATTTT CATTQDTSTDTQYF
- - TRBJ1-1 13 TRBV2 TGTGCCAGCAGCAAAGACAGGAACACTGAAGCTTTCTTT CASSKDRNTEAFF